Listed below are T cell receptor beta chains from one sample, sequenced in a study of blood T cells in healthy people across ages. TCRdb processed the 5' RACE reads anew with MiXCR; each CDR3 protein has one entry. In the table there are roughly 1,100,000 distinct CDR3 sequences, about 23% of which are singletons. This same sample was also part of a study on T cells of mothers and their children.

The specimen was blood. The source of these receptors is a girl aged 2-15 years in good health. Each CDR3 is given with its conserved first and last residue. D genes are given only for firm matches. Only part of the rows carry a size: once, few, many, or a class if the clone is expanded.

j_gene: TRBJ2-1; abundance: .; d_gene: .; v_gene: TRBV6-4; CDR3aa: CASSDLSGSYNEQFF; CDR3nt: TGTGCCAGCAGTGACTTGTCCGGCTCCTACAATGAGCAGTTCTTC
j_gene: TRBJ2-7; abundance: .; d_gene: .; v_gene: TRBV20-1; CDR3aa: CSASAVSYEQYF; CDR3nt: TGCAGTGCTAGTGCAGTCTCCTACGAGCAGTACTTC
j_gene: TRBJ2-2; abundance: .; d_gene: TRBD2; v_gene: TRBV6-2/TRBV6-3; CDR3aa: CASSPGAGEGTGELFF; CDR3nt: TGTGCCAGCAGCCCCGGAGCGGGAGAAGGCACCGGGGAGCTGTTTTTT
j_gene: TRBJ2-1; abundance: few; d_gene: TRBD2; v_gene: TRBV4-1; CDR3aa: CASSQGDVAGWSWFEQFF; CDR3nt: TGCGCCAGCAGCCAAGGAGACGTAGCGGGTTGGAGTTGGTTCGAGCAGTTCTTC
j_gene: TRBJ2-3; abundance: few; d_gene: .; v_gene: TRBV6-5; CDR3aa: CASSYSILNTQYF; CDR3nt: TGTGCCAGCAGTTACTCCATTCTCAACACGCAGTATTTT
j_gene: TRBJ1-4; abundance: few; d_gene: .; v_gene: TRBV7-9; CDR3aa: CASSLFGRATNEKLFF; CDR3nt: TGTGCCAGCAGCTTATTTGGGCGTGCAACTAATGAAAAACTGTTTTTT
j_gene: TRBJ1-6; abundance: .; d_gene: .; v_gene: TRBV11-2; CDR3aa: CASSPGTLRLSSYNSPLHF; CDR3nt: TGTGCCAGCAGCCCTGGGACACTTAGACTTAGCTCCTATAATTCACCCCTCCACTTT
j_gene: TRBJ2-1; abundance: many; d_gene: .; v_gene: TRBV7-2; CDR3aa: CASSLRGGSYNEQFF; CDR3nt: TGTGCTAGCAGCTTAAGAGGCGGGTCCTACAATGAGCAGTTCTTC
j_gene: TRBJ2-7; abundance: once; d_gene: TRBD2; v_gene: TRBV4-1; CDR3aa: CASSQEMGLDYEQYF; CDR3nt: TGCGCCAGCAGCCAAGAGATGGGACTAGACTACGAGCAGTACTTC
j_gene: TRBJ2-5; abundance: few; d_gene: TRBD2; v_gene: TRBV7-2; CDR3aa: CASSLVASGTQEQYF; CDR3nt: TGTGCCAGCAGCTTAGTGGCTAGCGGGACTCAAGAGCAGTACTTC
j_gene: TRBJ1-1; abundance: .; d_gene: .; v_gene: TRBV7-9; CDR3aa: CASSPPPEAFF; CDR3nt: TGTGCCAGCAGCCCCCCGCCTGAAGCCTTCTTT
j_gene: TRBJ1-2; abundance: .; d_gene: .; v_gene: TRBV12-3/TRBV12-4; CDR3aa: CASRRIGTSYGYTF; CDR3nt: TGTGCCAGCAGAAGAATCGGGACAAGCTATGGCTACACCTTC
j_gene: TRBJ1-1; abundance: .; d_gene: TRBD1; v_gene: TRBV12-5; CDR3aa: CASGLRQGARGTEAFF; CDR3nt: TGTGCTAGTGGTTTGAGACAGGGGGCCCGAGGCACTGAAGCTTTCTTT
j_gene: TRBJ2-7; abundance: .; d_gene: .; v_gene: TRBV6-5; CDR3aa: CASRPMGGSYEQYF; CDR3nt: TGTGCCAGCAGGCCCATGGGGGGCTCCTACGAGCAGTACTTC
j_gene: TRBJ2-3; abundance: .; d_gene: TRBD2; v_gene: TRBV4-3; CDR3aa: CASSQDASGGRDTQYF; CDR3nt: TGCGCCAGCAGCCAAGACGCCAGCGGGGGGCGCGATACGCAGTATTTT
j_gene: TRBJ1-2; abundance: .; d_gene: .; v_gene: TRBV11-2; CDR3aa: CASSAWTADYTNGYTF; CDR3nt: TGTGCCAGCAGCGCTTGGACAGCCGACTATACGAATGGCTACACCTTC
j_gene: TRBJ2-7; abundance: few; d_gene: TRBD1; v_gene: TRBV4-3; CDR3aa: CASSLGQGDGYEQYF; CDR3nt: TGCGCCAGCAGCCTGGGACAGGGGGACGGCTACGAGCAGTACTTC
j_gene: TRBJ2-1; abundance: .; d_gene: TRBD2; v_gene: TRBV14; CDR3aa: CASSQKGTRPDEQFF; CDR3nt: TGTGCCAGCAGCCAGAAAGGGACTAGGCCCGATGAGCAGTTCTTC
j_gene: TRBJ1-4; abundance: few; d_gene: TRBD1; v_gene: TRBV29-1; CDR3aa: CSVVGTDLSIATNEKLFF; CDR3nt: TGCAGCGTTGTAGGGACAGATCTATCTATTGCAACTAATGAAAAACTGTTTTTT
j_gene: TRBJ2-7; abundance: once; d_gene: .; v_gene: TRBV29-1; CDR3aa: CSVVRAGNEYEQYF; CDR3nt: TGCAGCGTGGTTCGGGCAGGGAATGAATACGAGCAGTACTTC
j_gene: TRBJ2-1; abundance: .; d_gene: TRBD2; v_gene: TRBV5-6; CDR3aa: CASSYSSGRGAEQFF; CDR3nt: TGTGCCAGCAGCTATTCTAGCGGGAGGGGGGCTGAGCAGTTCTTC
j_gene: TRBJ2-1; abundance: .; d_gene: .; v_gene: TRBV6-5; CDR3aa: CASSYGLYTDLDNEQFF; CDR3nt: TGTGCCAGCAGTTACGGGCTGTACACGGATCTGGACAATGAGCAGTTCTTC
j_gene: TRBJ2-2; abundance: .; d_gene: .; v_gene: TRBV3-1; CDR3aa: CASSRPGWAGELFF; CDR3nt: TGTGCCAGCAGCCGCCCGGGTTGGGCCGGGGAGCTGTTTTTT
j_gene: TRBJ1-2; abundance: .; d_gene: TRBD1; v_gene: TRBV12-3/TRBV12-4; CDR3aa: CASSFGTANF; CDR3nt: TGTGCCAGCAGCTTTGGGACAGCCAACTTC
j_gene: TRBJ1-3; abundance: once; d_gene: .; v_gene: TRBV3-1; CDR3aa: CASSRVISRGGNTIYF; CDR3nt: TGTGCCAGCAGCCGCGTGATTTCACGGGGTGGAAACACCATATATTTT
j_gene: TRBJ1-5; abundance: .; d_gene: .; v_gene: TRBV4-1; CDR3aa: CASSQVSGANQPQHF; CDR3nt: TGCGCCAGCAGCCAAGTATCCGGGGCCAATCAGCCCCAGCATTTT
j_gene: TRBJ1-1; abundance: .; d_gene: TRBD1; v_gene: TRBV29-1; CDR3aa: CSVGNTGVRIEAFF; CDR3nt: TGCAGCGTGGGGAATACAGGGGTAAGGATTGAAGCTTTCTTT
j_gene: TRBJ2-1; abundance: few; d_gene: TRBD2; v_gene: TRBV4-3; CDR3aa: CASTLQVAGAYNEQFF; CDR3nt: TGCGCCAGCACCCTCCAAGTAGCGGGAGCTTACAATGAGCAGTTCTTC
j_gene: TRBJ2-7; abundance: .; d_gene: TRBD1; v_gene: TRBV20-1; CDR3aa: CSAVTPGQGDSAEQYF; CDR3nt: TGCAGTGCTGTTACACCGGGACAGGGGGACTCCGCCGAGCAGTACTTC
j_gene: TRBJ2-1; abundance: .; d_gene: TRBD2; v_gene: TRBV12-3/TRBV12-4; CDR3aa: CASSPSGADNEQFF; CDR3nt: TGTGCCAGCAGTCCTAGCGGGGCGGACAATGAGCAGTTCTTC
j_gene: TRBJ2-5; abundance: .; d_gene: .; v_gene: TRBV6-2/TRBV6-3; CDR3aa: CASSYLQRYETQYF; CDR3nt: TGTGCCAGCAGTTATCTACAGCGGTATGAGACCCAGTACTTC
j_gene: TRBJ2-5; abundance: .; d_gene: .; v_gene: TRBV11-2; CDR3aa: CASRLGRETQYF; CDR3nt: TGTGCCAGCAGATTAGGGCGAGAGACCCAGTACTTC
j_gene: TRBJ2-3; abundance: .; d_gene: .; v_gene: TRBV28; CDR3aa: CASKPSGTDTQYF; CDR3nt: TGTGCCAGCAAGCCTAGCGGCACAGATACGCAGTATTTT
j_gene: TRBJ2-7; abundance: .; d_gene: .; v_gene: TRBV25-1; CDR3aa: CATMDRGYEQYF; CDR3nt: TGTGCCACCATGGACAGAGGCTACGAGCAGTACTTC
j_gene: TRBJ2-7; abundance: .; d_gene: .; v_gene: TRBV16; CDR3aa: CASGGPGRNYEQYF; CDR3nt: TGTGCCAGCGGGGGTCCGGGACGGAACTACGAGCAGTACTTC
j_gene: TRBJ1-6; abundance: few; d_gene: TRBD1; v_gene: TRBV6-5; CDR3aa: CASSNGQGQSPLHF; CDR3nt: TGTGCCAGCAGTAACGGACAGGGTCAATCACCCCTCCACTTT
j_gene: TRBJ2-6; abundance: .; d_gene: .; v_gene: TRBV6-2/TRBV6-3; CDR3aa: CASSYRDGVPTSGANVLTF; CDR3nt: TGTGCCAGCAGTTACCGGGACGGAGTTCCCACCTCTGGGGCCAACGTCCTGACTTTC
j_gene: TRBJ1-2; abundance: .; d_gene: TRBD1; v_gene: TRBV11-2; CDR3aa: CASSQGTGRRTNYGYTF; CDR3nt: TGTGCCAGCAGCCAAGGGACAGGGAGGAGAACTAACTATGGCTACACCTTC
j_gene: TRBJ2-1; abundance: .; d_gene: TRBD2; v_gene: TRBV6-5; CDR3aa: CASSYAGGAYEQFF; CDR3nt: TGTGCCAGCAGTTACGCCGGGGGGGCGTATGAGCAGTTCTTC
j_gene: TRBJ1-2; abundance: .; d_gene: .; v_gene: TRBV14; CDR3aa: CAGSRHRVLEGYTF; CDR3nt: TGTGCCGGCAGCCGACACAGGGTCTTGGAAGGCTACACCTTC
j_gene: TRBJ1-4; abundance: .; d_gene: TRBD1; v_gene: TRBV7-9; CDR3aa: CASSPKTGEKLFF; CDR3nt: TGTGCCAGCAGCCCGAAGACAGGGGAAAAACTGTTTTTT
j_gene: TRBJ1-2; abundance: .; d_gene: .; v_gene: TRBV5-1; CDR3aa: CASSFGTVDGYTF; CDR3nt: TGCGCCAGCAGCTTCGGGACGGTTGATGGCTACACCTTC
j_gene: TRBJ1-2; abundance: few; d_gene: .; v_gene: TRBV3-1; CDR3aa: CASSQVRSITF; CDR3nt: TGTGCCAGCAGCCAAGTGAGGTCTATCACCTTC
j_gene: TRBJ1-4; abundance: few; d_gene: TRBD1; v_gene: TRBV7-6; CDR3aa: CASRFGPGQGNEKLFF; CDR3nt: TGTGCCAGCAGGTTCGGACCCGGACAGGGGAATGAAAAACTGTTTTTT
j_gene: TRBJ2-1; abundance: .; d_gene: TRBD2; v_gene: TRBV20-1; CDR3aa: CSLLAVDNNEQFF; CDR3nt: TGCAGTTTGCTAGCGGTGGACAACAATGAGCAGTTCTTC
j_gene: TRBJ2-1; abundance: .; d_gene: .; v_gene: TRBV6-1; CDR3aa: CASSDTSTAYNEQFF; CDR3nt: TGTGCCAGCAGCGATACTAGCACCGCCTACAATGAGCAGTTCTTC
j_gene: TRBJ2-1; abundance: .; d_gene: TRBD2; v_gene: TRBV20-1; CDR3aa: CSARLLAGIPNEQFF; CDR3nt: TGCAGTGCTAGATTGCTAGCGGGCATCCCCAATGAGCAGTTCTTC
j_gene: TRBJ2-5; abundance: .; d_gene: TRBD1; v_gene: TRBV7-9; CDR3aa: CASSLQGSGETQYF; CDR3nt: TGTGCCAGCAGCCTACAGGGGTCCGGGGAGACCCAGTACTTC
j_gene: TRBJ2-5; abundance: .; d_gene: .; v_gene: TRBV20-1; CDR3aa: CSPWGTVQETQYF; CDR3nt: TGCAGTCCCTGGGGGACTGTTCAGGAGACCCAGTACTTC
j_gene: TRBJ1-1; abundance: few; d_gene: .; v_gene: TRBV29-1; CDR3aa: CSARDGYEEAFF; CDR3nt: TGCAGCGCTCGGGACGGCTACGAGGAAGCTTTCTTT
j_gene: TRBJ2-5; abundance: .; d_gene: .; v_gene: TRBV5-1; CDR3aa: CASSQGGAAMAQYF; CDR3nt: TGCGCCAGCAGTCAGGGTGGGGCAGCCATGGCCCAGTACTTC
j_gene: TRBJ1-6; abundance: few; d_gene: TRBD1; v_gene: TRBV5-6; CDR3aa: CASSLVRQGASPLHF; CDR3nt: TGTGCCAGCAGCTTGGTTCGCCAGGGGGCATCACCCCTCCACTTT
j_gene: TRBJ2-1; abundance: .; d_gene: .; v_gene: TRBV21-1; CDR3aa: CASRPGLAGGPQKSFSHNEQFF; CDR3nt: TGTGCCAGCAGACCGGGACTGGCGGGGGGGCCTCAAAAATCATTTTCCCACAATGAGCAGTTCTTC
j_gene: TRBJ2-1; abundance: .; d_gene: .; v_gene: TRBV10-3; CDR3aa: CAISAPQIPNEQFF; CDR3nt: TGTGCCATCAGTGCTCCTCAGATTCCCAATGAGCAGTTCTTC
j_gene: TRBJ2-2; abundance: .; d_gene: TRBD1; v_gene: TRBV2; CDR3aa: CASSAGGTVTGELFF; CDR3nt: TGTGCCAGCAGTGCCGGTGGGACAGTGACCGGGGAGCTGTTTTTT
j_gene: TRBJ1-4; abundance: few; d_gene: TRBD1; v_gene: TRBV12-3/TRBV12-4; CDR3aa: CASRFGTVEKLFF; CDR3nt: TGTGCCAGCAGATTTGGGACAGTTGAAAAACTGTTTTTT
j_gene: TRBJ1-1; abundance: few; d_gene: TRBD1; v_gene: TRBV29-1; CDR3aa: CSVEGAWNTEAFF; CDR3nt: TGCAGCGTGGAGGGGGCATGGAACACTGAAGCTTTCTTT